These 16 T cell receptor beta chains were all obtained from the same sample, sequenced in a study of T cell repertoires in cytomegalovirus infection (dated by TCRdb to the late 2010s). The sample was run on an Illumina HiSeq 1500. TCRdb cleaned the public reads at Q25 with fastp, built clones with MiXCR and kept in-frame beta chains. CDR3 protein duplicates are merged, each entry listing the most common genes and DNA. The sample table records 200,000 to 250,000 distinct CDR3 sequences; over 9% of these occur just once. The top ten clones comprise 1.6% of the sample. The specimen sequenced was PBMCs. These receptors were collected from a human donor in good health (CMV status not recorded). Some clones in this sample may be carry-over from other donors' samples.

The chain links TRBV9 to TRBJ1-1, with D possibly TRBD1 on 6 matching bases. In germline, CDR1 is SGDLS, CDR2 YYNGEE. The V and J ends lost 4 bases and 5 bases respectively, with 18 bases between them. The CDR3 is 15 residues long. The CDR3, as DNA: TGTGCCAGCAGCCCCCATCGGAGGGGGGATACTGAAGCTTTCTTT. It specifies CASSPHRRGDTEAFF. The full variable domain, completed using reference TRBV9 and TRBJ1-1, is DSGVTQTPKHLITATGQRVTLRCSPRSGDLSVYWYQQSLDQGLQFLIQYYNGEERAKGNILERFSAQQFPDLHSELNLSSLELGDSALYFCASSPHRRGDTEAFFGQGTRLTVV.

This clonotype showed up many times. The V and J genes are TRBV5-1 and TRBJ2-2; the D call may be TRBD1 or TRBD2 (6 bases each). The CDR3 has 14 residues. The V gene lost 4 bases and the J gene lost 6 bases, with 13 bases spanning the gap. The germline CDR1 and CDR2 sequences are SGHRS and YFSETQ. Here the CDR3 reads CASSPEGGPGELFF. The CDR3 DNA sequence: TGCGCCAGCAGCCCCGAGGGGGGTCCCGGGGAGCTGTTTTTT.

This rearrangement joins TRBV20-1 to TRBJ1-1; D is unclear. The CDR3 is 13 residues long. The V end was cut by 8 bases, the J end by 2 bases, with 15 bases between. In germline, CDR1 is DFQATT, CDR2 SNEGSKA (reference sequence). This chain's CDR3 is CSSHGIRNTEAFF. CDR3 DNA: TGCAGTTCACATGGGATCCGAAACACTGAAGCTTTCTTT.

This clonotype was seen repeatedly, ten times or more. The gene calls are TRBV7-2 and TRBJ2-5, with a tentative D call TRBD2 (5 bases). V dropped 3 bases and J dropped 2 bases, with 16 bases sitting between them. The CDR3 extends over 16 amino acids. Germline CDR1 and CDR2: SGHTA and FQGNSA. As DNA, the CDR3 is TGTGCCAGCAGCTTCCGGAGACGGGGTTCACAAGAGACCCAGTACTTC. It encodes CASSFRRRGSQETQYF. Full variable domain (missing parts from reference TRBV7-2 and TRBJ2-5): GAGVSQSPSNKVTEKGKDVELRCDPISGHTALYWYRQSLGQGLEFLIYFQGNSAPDKSGLPSDRFSAERTGGSVSTLTIQRTQQEDSAVYLCASSFRRRGSQETQYFGPGTRLLVL.

V usage is TRBV6-2 or TRBV6-3 and J usage is TRBJ1-1; D is perhaps TRBD1 (5 bases). Trimming took off 1 base at V and 5 bases at J, with 14 bases between the two ends. This CDR3 is built from 15 residues. CDR1 is MNHEY, CDR2 SVGEGT, per germline. The CDR3 DNA sequence: TGTGCCAGCAGTTACTTGGCAGGGATTGGTACTGAAGCTTTCTTT. Translated: CASSYLAGIGTEAFF.

This clonotype was seen a few times. The rearrangement links TRBV11-2 to TRBJ2-5; no definite D call. This CDR3 is 14 amino acids long. Germline CDR1 and CDR2: SGHAT and FQNNGV. Trimming took off 4 bases at V and 1 base at J, with 10 bases between the two ends. The DNA of the CDR3 is TGTGCCAGCAGCTCCCCGACGGGCCAAGAGACCCAGTACTTC. Amino acid sequence: CASSSPTGQETQYF.

In its sample, this clonotype was seen many times. This rearrangement joins TRBV7-9 to TRBJ2-5, with 10 bases aligning to TRBD2. After removal of 2 bases from V and 3 bases from J, the junction contained 3 bases not matched to a gene. Per the germline V gene, CDR1 is SEHNR and CDR2 is FQNEAQ (reference sequence). CDR3 length: 15 residues. CDR3 protein: CASSLTSGIEETQYF. CDR3 sequence (DNA): TGTGCCAGCAGCTTAACTAGCGGGATCGAAGAGACCCAGTACTTC.

This clonotype was observed a few times. The chain has TRBV5-1 and TRBJ2-5; D unresolved. CDR3 length: 15 residues. The V and J ends lost 4 bases and 2 bases respectively, with 15 bases between them. Germline loops: CDR1 SGHRS, CDR2 YFSETQ. In DNA form, the CDR3 reads TGCGCCAGCAGCGTCGGCCCGGGTGGACAAGAGACCCAGTACTTC. Protein: CASSVGPGGQETQYF. The full variable domain, with the rest looked up from reference TRBV5-1 and TRBJ2-5, is KAGVTQTPRYLIKTRGQQVTLSCSPISGHRSVSWYQQTPGQGLQFLFEYFSETQRNKGNFPGRFSGRQFSNSRSEMNVSTLELGDSALYLCASSVGPGGQETQYFGPGTRLLVL.

This clonotype was counted ten times or more. The V call is TRBV5-1, the J call TRBJ1-2; D is undetermined. From germline, CDR1 is SGHRS and CDR2 YFSETQ. V lost 4 bases and J 8 bases, leaving 21 bases between the germline ends. The CDR3 sequence is 15 residues long. CDR3 region: CASSPGGQSAVGYTF. As DNA, the CDR3 is TGCGCCAGCAGCCCTGGTGGTCAGTCAGCGGTGGGCTACACCTTC.

This clonotype was detected only a few times. V usage is TRBV5-5 and J usage is TRBJ2-7; no reliable D call. This CDR3 spans 13 amino acids. Trimming removed 2 bases at V and 1 base at J, with 7 bases between. The germline V gene encodes CDR1 SGHKS and CDR2 YYEKEE (reference sequence). The chain's CDR3 is CASSFDRSYEQYF. Written as DNA, the CDR3 is TGTGCCAGCAGCTTTGATCGATCCTACGAGCAGTACTTC.

Details on this clonotype: A much larger clone sits a single nucleotide away, making a read error possible. The chain combines TRBV7-2 with TRBJ2-3; D ambiguous. This CDR3 is built from 15 residues. The germline CDR1 and CDR2 sequences are SGHTA and FQGNSA. The V end lost 4 bases, the J end lost 2 bases, and 13 bases lay between the germline ends. The CDR3 is CASSSLVGYTDTQYF. The CDR3 DNA is TGTGCCAGCAGCTCGCTAGTGGGGTACACAGATACGCAGTATTTT.

V and J are TRBV5-1 and TRBJ2-7; D possibly corresponds to TRBD1 (6 bases). Germline loops: CDR1 SGHRS, CDR2 YFSETQ. This CDR3 is built from 14 residues. Trimming left V 4 bases short and J 2 bases short, with 13 bases between. The CDR3 nucleotides are TGCGCCAGCAGCCCAGGGGACCGCCCCTACGAGCAGTACTTC. As protein: CASSPGDRPYEQYF.

This chain links TRBV20-1 with TRBJ1-2; tentatively, D is TRBD1 (5 bases). Trimming stripped 2 bases from V and 4 bases from J, with 11 bases between. Germline-derived CDR1 and CDR2 are DFQATT and SNEGSKA (reference sequence). There are 13 residues in the CDR3. CDR3 in DNA: TGCAGTGCTAGAAGTGAGGGGAGCTATGGCTACACCTTC. It translates to CSARSEGSYGYTF.

In this sample, this clonotype turned up once. This chain uses TRBV3-1 with TRBJ2-7; D call uncertain. The germline V and J ends were trimmed by 1 base and 4 bases, with 8 bases remaining between them. The CDR3 has 13 residues. CDR1 is LGHDT, CDR2 YNNKEL, per germline (reference sequence). CDR3 nucleotide sequence: TGTGCCAGCAGCCAAGTAGACGGTTACGAGCAGTACTTC. Translated: CASSQVDGYEQYF.

V usage is TRBV19 and J usage is TRBJ1-3; D is unclear. V lost 9 bases and J 2 bases, leaving 11 bases between the germline ends. The V gene's germline CDR1 is LNHDA and CDR2 SQIVND (reference sequence). CDR3 length: 13 amino acids. As DNA, the CDR3 is TGTGCCAGCATAACGCTGGCTGGAAACACCATATATTTT. Protein: CASITLAGNTIYF.

The chain links TRBV2 to TRBJ1-2; 8 nucleotides match TRBD1. Germline assignment: CDR1 SNHLY and CDR2 FYNNEI. This CDR3 region has 14 residues. V lost 6 bases, J lost 5 bases, and 8 bases stayed unmatched. This CDR3 is CASRWGQDTYGYTF. CDR3 DNA: TGTGCCAGCAGGTGGGGACAGGACACTTATGGCTACACCTTC.